The rows below give T cell receptor beta chains drawn from one sample of a study of blood T cell repertoires in COVID-19. Repertoires were generated with immunoSEQ multiplex PCR, while TCRdb's copy carries only in-frame clones and drops some. The sample has 150,000 to 200,000 clones; nearly 90% are singletons. Sample: peripheral blood. The receptor set was obtained from a man aged 55 to 70 with active or convalescent COVID-19. The CDR3 runs from the conserved cysteine through the conserved F or W. A D gene is named only where the DNA matches it firmly. The size entry is marked missing in some rows and otherwise reads once, few, many or a size class.

CDR3 DNA	CDR3 protein	V gene	J gene	CDR3 length	D gene	clone size
TGTGCCAGCACCCCAAAGGCAGCGGGGGGGAACAATGAGCAGTTCTTC	CASTPKAAGGNNEQFF	TRBV6-6	TRBJ2-1	16	TRBD2	.
TGTGCCACCAGTGATCCCCGGGACAGCGGCTACGAGCAGTACTTC	CATSDPRDSGYEQYF	TRBV24-1	TRBJ2-7	15	TRBD1	.
TGTGCCAGCAGCCTATCGCTAGCGGGGGGGGCCCGTCCCCAGTACTTC	CASSLSLAGGARPQYF	TRBV2	TRBJ2-5	16	TRBD2	.
TGTGCCAGCAGCCCTCCCGGGACAGGGGCCAGGGGCGGCTACACCTTC	CASSPPGTGARGGYTF	TRBV5-4	TRBJ1-2	16	TRBD1	medium-sized
TGTGCCAGCAGCCGAAGACAGGGGGCTGGGGCTTTCTTT	CASSRRQGAGAFF	TRBV11-2	TRBJ1-1	13	TRBD1	.
TGTGCCAGAAGCAGGGCAGGGGACGGCGGGGAGCTGTTTTTT	CARSRAGDGGELFF	TRBV7-5	TRBJ2-2	14	.	.
TGTGCCAGCAGCCCCTTCGGGGACACTGAAGCTTTCTTT	CASSPFGDTEAFF	TRBV9	TRBJ1-1	13	.	.
TGTGCCAGCTCACCGTTCTTTTCTCGACAGGGACAAGAGACCCAGTACTTC	CASSPFFSRQGQETQYF	TRBV18	TRBJ2-5	17	TRBD1	.
TGTGCCACCCTGACAGGGAACACCGGGGAGCTGTTTTTT	CATLTGNTGELFF	TRBV6-5	TRBJ2-2	13	.	.
TGTGCCAGTAGTCCGCCTTCGACAGGGGTTTTAGAGGACACTGAAGCTTTCTTT	CASSPPSTGVLEDTEAFF	TRBV19	TRBJ1-1	18	TRBD1	once
TGCGCCAGCTTCCTGACAGGGTCTGACGAGCAGTACTTC	CASFLTGSDEQYF	TRBV5-1	TRBJ2-7	13	TRBD1	.
TGTGCCAGCGGTGAGGAATCTAACGAGCAGTACTTC	CASGEESNEQYF	TRBV12-3/TRBV12-4	TRBJ2-7	12	.	.
TGCGCCAGCAGCTTGGGTGGACTAGCGAACACCGGGGAGCTGTTTTTT	CASSLGGLANTGELFF	TRBV5-1	TRBJ2-2	16	TRBD2	.
TGTGCCAGCAGCCAAGGGTTTGAGGGTGGCTACACCTTC	CASSQGFEGGYTF	TRBV7-9	TRBJ1-2	13	.	.
TGTGCCATCAGTGAGAGGGGATGGGCCGGCTACACCTTC	CAISERGWAGYTF	TRBV10-3	TRBJ1-2	13	.	once
TGCGCCAGCAGCTTGAATTCAGGAAACTATGGCTACACCTTC	CASSLNSGNYGYTF	TRBV5-1	TRBJ1-2	14	.	once
TGTGCCAGCAGCCCAGGAAACTCCTACGAGCAGTACTTC	CASSPGNSYEQYF	TRBV9	TRBJ2-7	13	.	.
TGTGCCAGCAGTGCAGGGCCCCACGAGCAGTACTTC	CASSAGPHEQYF	TRBV2	TRBJ2-7	12	.	.
TGTGCCAGCAGCGCCGACAGGGGGCGGCAGCCCCAGCATTTT	CASSADRGRQPQHF	TRBV5-6	TRBJ1-5	14	TRBD1	.
TGTGCCAGCAGCGTAGACGTAGTCTATGGCTACACCTTC	CASSVDVVYGYTF	TRBV11-2	TRBJ1-2	13	.	.
TGCGCCAGCCGGGGACAGGGTGTCAACGAGCAGTACTTC	CASRGQGVNEQYF	TRBV10-2	TRBJ2-7	13	TRBD1	.
TGTGCCACCAGTGACCCCACCGCCGCCTCTAGTGGGGAGCTGTTTTTT	CATSDPTAASSGELFF	TRBV24-1	TRBJ2-2	16	.	.
TGTGCCAGCTCACCTCGGGGGGGAACCTACGAGCAGTACTTC	CASSPRGGTYEQYF	TRBV18	TRBJ2-7	14	TRBD2	.